This T cell receptor beta chain is from a study of vaccination and CD4 T cells after COVID-19. Findings and caveats of the study: Convalescent patients' vaccine-specific clones were spike mono-reactive in 304 of 307 cases. The study examined relatively few convalescent patients and included no early post-infection timepoints.

Oncomine TCR Beta short-read sequencing was applied to DNA from cultured CD4+ T cells. Using the QIAamp micro DNA kit, genomic DNA was extracted from the CD4+ T cells that had been cultured. TCRdb re-called the PCR reads with MiXCR, one entry per CDR3 protein. Of 3,000 to 4,000 distinct CDR3 sequences listed, approximately 83% are singletons. Germline CDR1 SGHTA, CDR2 FQGTGA. This CDR3 is built from 14 residues. V lost 4 bases and J 0 bases, leaving 9 bases between the germline ends. Remarks on this clonotype: Its antigen remains unknown.

Treatment of the sample: approximately 11-day PBMC culture with coronavirus spike peptide pools or control peptides (ViraFEST assay). Positive PCR dates covered March to December 2020, before US Alpha, Beta and Delta variants. The sequencing sample was made of CD4+ T cells from blood, cultured in vitro. This TCR was sampled from a human donor who had recovered from COVID-19. The chain employs TRBV7-3 and TRBJ2-5, with D possibly TRBD1 on 6 matching bases. The CDR3 is CASSSGQYQETQYF. In nucleotides, the CDR3 is TGTGCCAGCAGCTCTGGACAGTACCAAGAGACCCAGTACTTC.